What follows is one T cell receptor beta chain and its context. Its antigen is unidentified. The method was immunoSEQ multiplex PCR; TCRdb's version includes in-frame clones alone and lacks a portion of them. The sample lists approximately 100,000 clones; 85% to 95% were seen once. The record originates from a study of siplizumab effects on memory and regulatory T cells. Study-wide points: The diversity of naive T cells seemed greater than that of memory cells, and their alloresponse contribution seemed major.

V trimming: 3 bases; J trimming: 8 bases; junction bases outside the gene matches: 7. This CDR3 has 15 residues. Germline assignment: CDR1 LNHNV and CDR2 YYDKDF (reference sequence). The chain is built from TRBV15 and TRBJ1-4; TRBD1 aligns across 9 bases. Sequencing was performed on non-Treg CD4+ T cells sorted from blood. The clonotype comes from a human donor in good health. CDR3: CATSRGTGSQEKLFF. CDR3 in DNA: TGTGCCACCAGCAGGGGGACAGGGTCCCAGGAAAAACTGTTTTTT.